Shown below are 30 T cell receptor beta chains from a single sample sequenced in a study of tumor-infiltrating lymphocytes in primary liver carcinoma. Both RNA and DNA were isolated together from about 20-30 mg of bulk tissue that had not been sorted. Total RNA amounting to approximately 460 ng was the source from which TCR beta cDNA was made with a constant-region primer. Libraries covering TCR beta were generated through three nested multiplex PCR rounds (using a slightly modified ARM-PCR). TRBV1-TRBV30 forward primers paired with a C-beta reverse primer were used in the first two PCR rounds, which ran approximately 11 cycles each. MiXCR, run by TCRdb on the multiplex PCR reads, gives a single entry per CDR3 protein. Of 44,000 or so distinct CDR3 sequences in the sample, roughly 70% were seen once. Material for sequencing was liver tumor tissue from sampling region 5. Subset meaning: tumor region T5, tumor centre. All receptors come from a man aged 35 to 55 with primary liver carcinoma and hepatitis B virus infection.

The genes are TRBV7-2 and TRBJ2-2; TRBD2 agrees at 8 bases. Looked up from germline, CDR1 is SGHTA and CDR2 is FQGNSA. V trimming: 2 bases; J trimming: 2 bases; junction bases outside the gene matches: 7. The CDR3 covers 17 residues. As DNA, the CDR3 is TGTGCCAGCAGCTTACATGGAGGACTAGCTAACACCGGGGAGCTGTTTTTT. Translating it yields CASSLHGGLANTGELFF.

This clonotype was counted between two and nine times. This may come from a read error, since a much larger clone is one base off. Since no conserved phenylalanine or tryptophan closes the CDR3, a read error is the likely cause. DNA for the CDR3: TGTGCCAGCAGTCACCAAACTCCCACAGATACGCAGTATTAT. This codes for CASSHQTPTDTQYY. The V gene is TRBV6-5, the J gene TRBJ2-3; D ambiguous. The CDR3 sequence is 14 residues long. V shed 5 bases and J shed 2 bases, with 11 bases lying between them. Germline V lookup: CDR1 MNHEY, CDR2 SVGAGI.

This clonotype was seen repeatedly, ten times or more. This sequence joins TRBV6-1 and TRBJ2-1, with TRBD1 matching 8 bases. The V gene end was trimmed by 2 bases and the J gene end by 12 bases; junction bases not matched to a gene: 9. The germline V gene has CDR1 MNHNS and CDR2 SASEGT. This CDR3 is 14 amino acids long. Here the CDR3 DNA reads TGTGCCAGCAGTGAACCCGACAGGGGAGGAGGGCAGTTCTTC. Protein product: CASSEPDRGGGQFF.

The chain employs TRBV6-6 and TRBJ1-2, with a weak D call TRBD1 (6 bases). The CDR3 contains 14 residues. From germline, CDR1 is MNHNY and CDR2 SVGAGI (reference sequence). Trimming removed 9 bases from V and 7 bases from J, with 21 bases in between. CDR3 sequence: CASSPDDRSAGYTF. The CDR3 coding sequence is TGTGCCAGTAGTCCTGACGACAGGTCGGCTGGCTACACCTTC.

For this clonotype: One junction end disagrees with the germline gene, perhaps due to a read error. This sequence joins TRBV11-3 and TRBJ2-7, with 7 bases aligning to TRBD2. The CDR3 loop spans 15 amino acids. Germline V gene sequence: CDR1 SGHNT, CDR2 YENEEA. This CDR3 reads CASSTGLGASYDQYF. For the CDR3, the DNA is TGTGCCAGCAGCACCGGACTAGGGGCATCCTACGACCAGTACTTC.

The chain links TRBV12-3 or TRBV12-4 to TRBJ1-5, with TRBD1 as a possible D gene (5 bases). Trimming pared 10 bases from V and 0 bases from J, leaving 19 bases between. This CDR3 comprises 16 residues. The DNA of the CDR3 is TGTGCCACCAGCCCGGTGGCGGGACCTAGCAATCAGCCCCAGCATTTT. Translating it yields CATSPVAGPSNQPQHF.

Comment on this clonotype: Mismatch with germline at one junction end may stem from a read error. The chain carries TRBV11-2 and TRBJ2-7, with D uncertain. Germline V gene data show CDR1 as SGHAT and CDR2 as FQNNGV. This CDR3 has 14 residues. In DNA form, the CDR3 reads TGTGCCAGCAGCTTGACCGACACTGCCTACAAGCAGTACTTC. As protein: CASSLTDTAYKQYF.

Note on this clonotype: A read error may account for a junction end that differs from germline. V is TRBV11-2 and J is TRBJ2-2; D tentatively fits TRBD1 or TRBD2 (5 bases each). The V gene's germline CDR1 is SGHAT and CDR2 FQNNGV. The CDR3 loop spans 17 amino acids. Written as DNA, the CDR3 is TGTGCCTGCAGCTTTGATCGGGACGGGGTCGGCACCGGGAAGCTGTTTTTT. Protein sequence: CACSFDRDGVGTGKLFF.

A word on this clonotype: The junction shows a germline mismatch at one end, possibly a read error. This chain connects TRBV6-2 or TRBV6-3 to TRBJ2-7; TRBD2 aligns across 9 bases. This CDR3 has 14 amino acids. The germline gives CDR1 MNHEY, CDR2 SVGEGT. The CDR3 nucleotides are TGTGCCAGCAACCTAGCGGGAAACCCCTACGAGCACTACTTC. Translated: CASNLAGNPYEHYF.

Worth noting for this clonotype: Germline and junction disagree at one end, which may indicate a read error. The chain recombines TRBV6-5 with TRBJ2-2; D is undetermined. There are 15 residues in the CDR3. Per germline, CDR1 MNHEY and CDR2 SVGAGI. The CDR3 sequence: CVSSYAVDGAGELFF. CDR3 sequence (DNA): TGTGTCAGCAGTTACGCAGTGGACGGCGCTGGGGAGCTGTTTTTT.

About this clonotype: One end of the junction is discordant with germline, which a read error may explain. The rearrangement joins TRBV11-1 to TRBJ2-4; 13 nucleotides match TRBD2. This CDR3 has 17 residues. The germline V gene has CDR1 SGHAT and CDR2 FQDESV (reference sequence). The CDR3 bases are TGTGCCAGCAGCTCTCCCGGGACTAGCGGGACCAAAAACATTCAGTGCTTC. This sequence encodes CASSSPGTSGTKNIQCF.

J is TRBJ2-1 and V is TRBV11-2; maybe TRBD2 (5 bases). Trimming removed 9 bases at V and 10 bases at J, with 19 bases between. The germline gives CDR1 SGHAT, CDR2 FQNNGV. The CDR3 sequence is 13 residues long. The CDR3 region is CASSFGLAKEQFF. The CDR3 DNA follows: TGTGCCAGTAGTTTCGGGCTAGCCAAGGAGCAGTTCTTC.

About this clonotype: Given a much more abundant clone one base away, this may be a read error. The rearrangement joins TRBV7-8 to TRBJ1-5; no clear D gene. V gave up 2 bases and J gave up 6 bases, with 14 bases separating them. Germline-derived CDR1 and CDR2 are SGHVS and FQNEAQ. CDR3 size: 15 residues. The DNA of the CDR3 is TGTGCCAGCAGCTTAACTCGAGGTTGGGGTCAGCCCCAGCATTTT. It specifies CASSLTRGWGQPQHF.

As for this clonotype: One end of the junction varies from germline; a read error may be responsible. The chain employs TRBV11-2 and TRBJ2-2, with TRBD2 matching 9 bases. This CDR3 has 16 residues. The germline CDR1 and CDR2 sequences are SGHAT and FQNNGV. The CDR3 here is CASSLVALAGTGKLFF. The CDR3 DNA is TGTGCTAGCAGCTTAGTGGCGCTAGCGGGAACCGGGAAGCTGTTTTTC.

The chain uses TRBV11-2 and TRBJ2-7; D perhaps matches TRBD2 (7 bases). Germline lookup yields CDR1 SGHAT and CDR2 FQNNGV. The CDR3 runs to 15 residues. CDR3 residues: CLSSQYLGGGYEQYF. In DNA, the CDR3 is TGTCTCAGCAGCCAATATTTGGGAGGGGGCTACGAGCAGTACTTC.

Worth noting for this clonotype: This likely comes from a read error, as the CDR3 has no conserved phenylalanine or tryptophan at its end. The chain couples TRBV4-1 to TRBJ2-2, with D hard to call. The germline CDR1 and CDR2 sequences are MGHRA and YSYEKL. V dropped 4 bases and J dropped 1 base, with 7 bases sitting between them. CDR3 length: 14 amino acids. The CDR3 sequence: CASSRALNTGELFS. CDR3 nucleotide sequence: TGCGCCAGCAGCCGAGCTCTGAACACCGGGGAGCTGTTTTCG.

The chain carries TRBV6-6 and TRBJ2-1, with a possible D match to TRBD1 (5 bases). The CDR3 sequence is 14 residues long. Per the germline V gene, CDR1 is MNHNY and CDR2 is SVGAGI (reference sequence). Trimming stripped 10 bases from V and 0 bases from J, with 13 bases between. The CDR3 nucleotides read TGTGCCAACAGGTGCGGCTACTCCTACAATGAGCAGTTCTTC. Translated, it gives CANRCGYSYNEQFF.

Notes on this clonotype: The junction shows a germline mismatch at one end, possibly a read error. The chain employs TRBV13 and TRBJ2-7, with D perhaps matching TRBD1 (5 bases). CDR3 length equals 11 residues. CDR1 and CDR2 from the germline V gene are PRHDT and FYEKMQ (reference sequence). The CDR3 here is CVSSLGQGQYF. The CDR3 nucleotides are TGTGTCAGCAGCTTAGGGCAGGGTCAGTACTTC.

The V gene is TRBV20-1, the J gene TRBJ2-2; D might be TRBD1 or TRBD2, each matching 5 bases. Trimming took 3 bases from V and 2 from J, leaving 13 bases between them. The CDR3 length is 15 residues. Per germline, CDR1 DFQATT and CDR2 SNEGSKA (reference sequence). The CDR3 reads CSARDSTGNTGELFF. CDR3 nucleotide sequence: TGCAGTGCTAGGGACTCAACAGGAAACACCGGGGAGCTGTTTTTT.

As to this clonotype: Its ends do not fully match the called genes, so a read error is possible. This chain joins TRBV10-2 and TRBJ2-7, with D possibly being TRBD1 (6 bases). Germline values: CDR1 WSHSY, CDR2 SAAADI. The CDR3 sequence is 14 residues long. The chain's CDR3 is CASSAGQWGYEQYF. Written as DNA, the CDR3 is TGCGCCAGCAGTGCTGGACAGTGGGGCTACGAGCAGTACTTT.

The chain links TRBV4-1 to TRBJ2-1, with TRBD2 identical over 8 bases. This CDR3 has 17 residues. V dropped 4 bases and J dropped 9; count of bases not matched to a gene: 17. CDR1 and CDR2 from the germline V gene are MGHRA and YSYEKL. In nucleotides, the CDR3 is TGCGCCAGCAGCCGGGGGGACACGGGAGGGCCTCCCATTGAGCAGTTCTTC. Translation: CASSRGDTGGPPIEQFF.

Comments on this clonotype: This is likely a read error, given that the CDR3 carries no conserved phenylalanine or tryptophan at its end. The chain uses TRBV11-2 and TRBJ2-7; D is unclear. The CDR3 totals 14 residues. Germline CDR1 reads SGHAT; CDR2 reads FQNNGV. The CDR3 loop reads CTSSLTDTAYEQYS. As DNA, the CDR3 is TGTACCAGTAGCTTAACTGACACTGCCTACGAGCAGTACTCC.

This clonotype showed up just once. Sequence at one end of the junction differs from germline and may be a read error. The rearrangement joins TRBV11-3 to TRBJ2-5; TRBD1 matches at 7 bases. Germline assignment: CDR1 SGHNT and CDR2 YENEEA. The CDR3 contains 13 residues. The CDR3 DNA sequence: TGTGCCATCAGCAGGGGGACCGTAGGGACCCAGTACTTC. This sequence encodes CAISRGTVGTQYF. The full variable domain, rest sourced from reference TRBV11-3 and TRBJ2-5, is EAGVVQSPRYKIIEKKQPVAFWCNPISGHNTLYWYLQNLGQGPELLIRYENEEAVDDSQLPKDRFSAERLKGVDSTLKIQPAELGDSAVYLCAISRGTVGTQYFGPGTRLLVL.

The gene calls are TRBV6-5 and TRBJ2-2; D remains unclear. The ends were cut back, 2 bases at V and 12 bases at J, with 19 bases in the middle. Per germline, CDR1 MNHEY and CDR2 SVGAGI. The CDR3 length is 15 residues. CDR3 sequence reads: CASSYPVDGAGKLFF. For the CDR3, the DNA is TGTGCCAGCAGTTACCCAGTGGACGGCGCTGGGAAGCTGTTTTTT.

The rearrangement joins TRBV6-5 to TRBJ2-6; D perhaps matches TRBD1 (6 bases). The V end was cut by 8 bases, the J end by 2 bases, with 22 bases between. CDR3 length equals 18 residues. Germline V gene data show CDR1 as MNHEY and CDR2 as SVGAGI. CDR3: CASGLWTVMNAGANVLTF. The CDR3 DNA follows: TGTGCCAGCGGTCTTTGGACAGTGATGAATGCTGGGGCCAACGTCCTGACTTTC.

The chain links TRBV4-1 to TRBJ2-7; TRBD1 agrees at 7 bases. Trimming removed 6 bases from V and 3 bases from J; junction bases left unmatched: 8. Germline CDR1 and CDR2: MGHRA and YSYEKL. The CDR3 is 14 amino acids. The CDR3 bases are TGCGCCAGCAGACATGGGACAGTGAGCTACGAGCAGTACTTC. Encoded protein: CASRHGTVSYEQYF.

As to this clonotype: The junction departs from germline at one end; a sequencing error may be responsible. The rearrangement links TRBV11-2 to TRBJ1-2; D is unresolved. The CDR3 totals 13 residues. CDR1 and CDR2 from the germline V gene are SGHAT and FQNNGV. The CDR3 nucleotides read TGTGCCAGCAGCTTAGAGGGGAAGTATAGCTACACTTTC. It translates to CASSLEGKYSYTF.

With respect to this clonotype: A clone one base away is much larger, so this may be a read error. The V gene is TRBV7-9, the J gene TRBJ2-1, with a weak D call TRBD2 (5 bases). Germline-derived CDR1 and CDR2 are SEHNR and FQNEAQ (reference sequence). This CDR3 comprises 13 residues. CDR3 sequence: CASSQEGYDEQFF. CDR3 DNA: TGTGCCAGCAGCCAAGAGGGCTACGATGAGCAGTTCTTC. Complete variable domain (other parts from reference TRBV7-9 and TRBJ2-1): DTGVSQNPRHKITKRGQNVTFRCDPISEHNRLYWYRQTLGQGPEFLTYFQNEAQLEKSRLLSDRFSAERPKGSFSTLEIQRTEQGDSAMYLCASSQEGYDEQFFGPGTRLTVL.

V is TRBV29-1 and J is TRBJ2-7, with 9 bases aligning to TRBD1. Near its end, the DNA agrees better with TRBJ2-1, so the J call may be wrong. This CDR3 is 14 amino acids long. The germline CDR1 and CDR2 sequences are SQVTM and ANQGSEA. CDR3 in DNA: TGCAGCGTTATAACAGGGGGCTGCCCCTACGGGCAGTTCTTC. Its protein is CSVITGGCPYGQFF.

Note on this clonotype: It is likely a read error, because the conserved phenylalanine at the end of the CDR3 is missing. The chain couples TRBV12-3 or TRBV12-4 to TRBJ1-3, with D possibly being TRBD1 (6 bases). CDR3 size: 14 residues. The ends were cut back, 6 bases at V and 4 bases at J, with 13 bases in the middle. The CDR3 sequence: CASSLQGVGNTIYS. The CDR3 nucleotides are TGTGCCAGCAGCCTACAGGGAGTCGGAAACACCATATATTCT.